Described below is a single T cell receptor (beta chain) sequence and its context. Its antigen is undetermined. Primers included in the PCR were 60 Vbeta and 13 Jbeta primers. Some clones are missing from TCRdb's copy, which holds only in-frame ones; the method was immunoSEQ multiplex PCR. The sample records over 110,000 clones, 70% to 85% being singletons. This CDR3 spans 19 amino acids. V trimming: 4 bases; J trimming: 5 bases; junction bases outside the gene matches: 11. CDR1 LNHNV and CDR2 YYDKDF come from the germline V gene (reference sequence). The sample belongs to a study of cytomegalovirus exposure and HLA in healthy donors. The study, taken as a whole, reports: TCR beta V segments were, for the most part, productive about 87% or about 30% of the time in an earlier analysis. Common viral pathogens seemed to be connected with several of the most significant clusters, according to a later analysis.

The rearrangement joins TRBV15 to TRBJ2-1; 16 bases agree with TRBD2. Sequenced input: PBMCs. The sequence was collected from an older woman in good health and CMV-seropositive. As DNA, the CDR3 is TGTGCCACCAGCACCGGGACTAGCGGGAGGGCCGTCGCCCACAATGAGCAGTTCTTC. Its protein product is CATSTGTSGRAVAHNEQFF.